The text below deals with one T cell receptor beta chain. Its antigen is not identified. The data derive from a study of lymphopenia after photon versus proton radiotherapy. CDR1 and CDR2 (germline): SQVTM, ANQGSEA. CDR3 length: 14 amino acids. Unmatched junction bases numbered 7, after V lost 5 bases and J lost 2 bases. Clones were sequenced by immunoSEQ multiplex PCR, and TCRdb holds only the in-frame ones, with some missing. The sample includes 150,000 to 200,000 clones, approximately 91% of them seen just once. Findings and limits, study-wide: Better survival with proton therapy was suggested as possible, not demonstrated. After the lymphocyte nadir, photon-treated repertoires showed oligoclonal expansion, especially of CD8+ Temra cells.

The sample in question was peripheral blood, obtained from a patient treated with photon-based radiotherapy. The chain has TRBV29-1 and TRBJ1-2; the match to TRBD1 covers 8 bases. The clonotype originates from a man aged 50 to 59 with gastric cancer. The CDR3, as DNA: TGCAGCGTTATAGGTGGACAGGGCAACTATGGCTACACCTTC. Translation: CSVIGGQGNYGYTF.